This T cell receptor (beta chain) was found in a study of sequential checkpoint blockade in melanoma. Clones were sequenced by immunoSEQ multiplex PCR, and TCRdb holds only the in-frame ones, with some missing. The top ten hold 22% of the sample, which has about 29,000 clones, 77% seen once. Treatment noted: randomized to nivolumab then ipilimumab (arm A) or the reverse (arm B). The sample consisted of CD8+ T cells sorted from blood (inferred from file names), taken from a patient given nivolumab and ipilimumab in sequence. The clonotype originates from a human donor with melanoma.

CDR3 amino acids: CASSLGLAVNTGELFF. CDR3 nucleotide sequence: TGTGCCAGTAGTCTCGGACTAGCGGTGAACACCGGGGAGCTGTTTTTT. V gene TRBV19 combines with J gene TRBJ2-2; 10 nucleotides line up with TRBD2. Per the germline V gene, CDR1 is LNHDA and CDR2 is SQIVND (reference sequence). V trimming: 5 bases; J trimming: 1 base; junction bases outside the gene matches: 4. The CDR3 runs 16 residues.